These 18 T cell receptor beta chains share one sample of origin, sequenced in a study of control samples from healthy donors and cancer patients. Only in-frame clones appear in the TCRdb table, and some are missing; sequencing was by immunoSEQ multiplex PCR. The table has roughly 170,000 clones, 80% to 90% seen once. Sequencing was done on a sample of blood. The receptor source for this set is a woman in her 30s in good health.

This chain joins TRBV5-4 and TRBJ2-1; 7 bases line up with TRBD2. This CDR3 is 18 amino acids long. The junction had 11 bases not matched to a gene; V was cut back by 2 bases and J by 0 bases. From germline, CDR1 is SGHNT and CDR2 YYREEE (reference sequence). CDR3 region: CASSFLPRGTPSYNEQFF. CDR3 coding DNA: TGTGCCAGCAGCTTTCTCCCGCGGGGGACTCCCTCCTACAATGAGCAGTTCTTC.

The chain links TRBV7-8 to TRBJ1-1; 8 bases are a match to TRBD1. Trimming took 1 base from V and 0 from J; bases not matched to a gene: 1. This CDR3 spans 15 amino acids. Germline loops: CDR1 SGHVS, CDR2 FQNEAQ. The CDR3 is CASSLGTGMNTEAFF. The CDR3 DNA reads TGTGCCAGCAGCTTAGGGACAGGGATGAACACTGAAGCTTTCTTT.

Here the CDR3 DNA reads TGTGCCAGCAGCTTAGTGACAGTATACGAGCAGTACTTC. The encoded protein is CASSLVTVYEQYF. The rearrangement uses TRBV11-2 and TRBJ2-7, with D perhaps TRBD1 (5 bases). Trimming removed 1 base at V and 4 bases at J, with 8 bases between. The length of the CDR3 is 13 residues. Per germline, CDR1 SGHAT and CDR2 FQNNGV.

V and J are TRBV11-2 and TRBJ2-7, with D tentatively TRBD2 (5 bases). CDR1 and CDR2 (germline): SGHAT, FQNNGV. The germline V and J ends were trimmed by 2 bases and 6 bases, with 14 bases remaining between them. This CDR3 region has 14 residues. CDR3 coding DNA: TGTGCCAGCAGCTTATGGGTTAGTCGGGGCGAGCAGTACTTC. The encoded protein is CASSLWVSRGEQYF.

The rearrangement joins TRBV20-1 to TRBJ1-6; D is unclear. The CDR3 sequence is 12 residues long. V was shortened by 3 bases and J by 8 bases, with 8 bases between the two germline ends. Germline V gene lookup returns CDR1 DFQATT and CDR2 SNEGSKA (reference sequence). CDR3 DNA: TGCAGTGCTAGTAGCGGGGATTCACCCCTCCACTTT. This encodes CSASSGDSPLHF.

V gene TRBV4-1 combines with J gene TRBJ1-2; 7 positions agree with TRBD1. The CDR3 extends over 16 amino acids. CDR1 MGHRA and CDR2 YSYEKL come from the germline V gene. Trimming removed 4 bases from V and 5 bases from J; junction bases left unmatched: 13. The CDR3 sequence: CASSPLGQGEVYGYTF. CDR3 sequence (DNA): TGCGCCAGCAGCCCCCTCGGCCAGGGGGAGGTTTATGGCTACACCTTC.

This chain links TRBV6-6 with TRBJ1-4; D gene unclear. This CDR3 comprises 14 residues. Germline CDR1 reads MNHNY; CDR2 reads SVGAGI (reference sequence). Trimming stripped 0 bases from V and 5 bases from J, with 7 bases between. Here the CDR3 DNA reads TGTGCCAGCAGTTACTCTAGGATGAATGAAAAACTGTTTTTT. It codes for CASSYSRMNEKLFF.

The chain recombines TRBV5-6 with TRBJ1-1; a weak D match, TRBD1 (5 bases). The V and J ends lost 3 bases and 4 bases respectively, with 10 bases between them. The CDR3 runs 13 residues. Germline V gene lookup returns CDR1 SGHDT and CDR2 YYEEEE. CDR3 sequence (DNA): TGTGCCAGCAGCTCCGGGGGGGGCACTGAAGCTTTCTTT. Translated: CASSSGGGTEAFF. Supplemented by reference TRBV5-6 and TRBJ1-1, the full variable domain reads DAGVTQSPTHLIKTRGQQVTLRCSPKSGHDTVSWYQQALGQGPQFIFQYYEEEERQRGNFPDRFSGHQFPNYSSELNVNALLLGDSALYLCASSSGGGTEAFFGQGTRLTVV.

The rearrangement uses TRBV29-1 and TRBJ2-3; 8 nucleotides line up with TRBD1. The length of the CDR3 is 14 residues. From germline, CDR1 is SQVTM and CDR2 ANQGSEA. V shed 7 bases and J 6 bases; nucleotides not matched to a gene: 12. The chain's CDR3 is CSACTDRGSDTQYF. The CDR3 region has the DNA TGCAGCGCATGTACTGACAGGGGCAGTGATACGCAGTATTTT.

The chain has TRBV6-1 and TRBJ2-7; TRBD1 matches 8 bases. Germline lookup yields CDR1 MNHNS and CDR2 SASEGT. The CDR3 is made up of 16 amino acids. With 4 bases clipped from V and 3 bases from J, the junction kept 11 bases outside the gene matches. In DNA form, the CDR3 reads TGTGCCAGCAGTGTATCGGGGGCAGGGGGCATCTACGAGCAGTACGTC. Encoded protein: CASSVSGAGGIYEQYV.

V usage is TRBV19 and J usage is TRBJ1-2, with D uncertain. Trimming removed 5 bases from V and 4 bases from J, with 11 bases in between. The CDR3 contains 13 residues. Germline values: CDR1 LNHDA, CDR2 SQIVND (reference sequence). The DNA for the CDR3 is TGTGCCAGTAGTGCCCGGGCGATCTATGGCTACACCTTC. Protein sequence: CASSARAIYGYTF.

The chain uses TRBV7-2 and TRBJ1-2; TRBD1 matches at 7 bases. V shed 5 bases, J shed 5 bases, and the junction held 11 bases outside the gene matches. CDR3 length: 15 residues. Per germline, CDR1 SGHTA and CDR2 FQGNSA. The CDR3 coding sequence is TGTGCCAGCAGCCTGGGACAGTCTCGTTTGTATGGCTACACCTTC. As protein: CASSLGQSRLYGYTF. Full variable domain (missing parts from reference TRBV7-2 and TRBJ1-2): GAGVSQSPSNKVTEKGKDVELRCDPISGHTALYWYRQSLGQGLEFLIYFQGNSAPDKSGLPSDRFSAERTGGSVSTLTIQRTQQEDSAVYLCASSLGQSRLYGYTFGSGTRLTVV.

V and J are TRBV28 and TRBJ2-7; tentative D call: TRBD1 (6 bases). This CDR3 is 15 amino acids long. Germline values: CDR1 MDHEN, CDR2 SYDVKM. V lost 6 bases to trimming and J lost 2 bases, with 17 bases between them. The CDR3 region is CASRSRGLVTYEQYF. The CDR3 nucleotides are TGTGCCAGCAGATCCAGGGGCCTTGTTACCTACGAGCAGTACTTC.

J is TRBJ2-3 and V is TRBV7-8, with 10 bases identical to TRBD2. V was pared by 4 bases and J by 0 bases, with 10 bases of the junction left unmatched. The CDR3 is 18 residues long. Germline V CDR1 and CDR2: SGHVS, FQNEAQ. CDR3 DNA: TGTGCCAGCAGCTGGGATGGTACTAGCGGGGCTAGCACAGATACGCAGTATTTT. It is translated as CASSWDGTSGASTDTQYF. Complete variable domain (other parts from reference TRBV7-8 and TRBJ2-3): GAGVSQSPRYKVAKRGQDVALRCDPISGHVSLFWYQQALGQGPEFLTYFQNEAQLDKSGLPSDRFFAERPEGSVSTLKIQRTQQEDSAVYLCASSWDGTSGASTDTQYFGPGTRLTVL.

The gene calls are TRBV3-1 (or the pseudogene TRBV3-2) and TRBJ2-2; D is unresolved. CDR3 length: 17 amino acids. Trimming pared 3 bases from V and 6 bases from J, leaving 20 bases between. The V gene's germline CDR1 is LGHDT and CDR2 YNNKEL (reference sequence). The CDR3 here is CASSHPEALRKPGELFF. CDR3 coding DNA: TGTGCCAGCAGCCACCCCGAGGCGTTAAGAAAGCCCGGGGAGCTGTTTTTT.

V and J are TRBV18 and TRBJ1-4; 10 bases line up with TRBD1. Germline V gives CDR1 KGHSH, CDR2 LQKENI. V trimming: 0 bases; J trimming: 5 bases; junction bases outside the gene matches: 3. There are 16 residues in the CDR3. The CDR3 nucleotides are TGTGCCAGCTCACCACCGACGGGACAGGGGAATGAAAAACTGTTTTTT. Its protein product is CASSPPTGQGNEKLFF.

The chain links TRBV28 to TRBJ2-5; 7 bases match TRBD1. The J segment lost 2 bases and the V segment lost 6 bases, leaving 9 bases of the junction unmatched. This CDR3 has 15 residues. The germline V gene encodes CDR1 MDHEN and CDR2 SYDVKM. Here the CDR3 DNA reads TGTGCCAGCAGGAGTACCGGGACAGCTCAAGAGACCCAGTACTTC. Translating gives CASRSTGTAQETQYF.

The genes are TRBV4-1 and TRBJ2-3, with 8 bases lining up with TRBD1. Germline lookup yields CDR1 MGHRA and CDR2 YSYEKL. The CDR3 is made up of 16 amino acids. V lost 2 bases, J lost 4 bases, and 8 bases stayed unmatched. The CDR3 DNA reads TGCGCCAGCAGCCAAAAGGACAGGGTAGCATCAGATACGCAGTATTTT. Translated, it gives CASSQKDRVASDTQYF.